The table lists the clone carrying this TCR beta chain with a count of one. Its cognate antigen is unknown. Unmatched junction bases numbered 2, after V lost 4 bases and J lost 10 bases. From germline, CDR1 is LGHNT and CDR2 FRNRAP. CDR3 size: 12 residues. The sample originates from a study of cytotoxic CD8 clonotypes in ibrutinib-treated CLL. Across the study: Included were 11 relapsed/refractory and some 15 treatment-naive patients, of whom some 18 were IGHV unmutated.

Notes on the study in general: Sample timing was unmatched between remission and later-progressing patients; lymph nodes unstudied. Patients showed higher baseline clonality than age-matched healthy donors, and it tracked circulating CD8+ T-cell counts.

Assay: immunoSEQ multiplex PCR; the TCRdb copy retains only in-frame clones and omits some. The table shows about 130,000 clones, with 80% to 90% occurring only once. The chain joins TRBV12-5 to TRBJ1-2; 11 bases agree with TRBD1. The sequenced sample was PBMCs, obtained after 24 months of ibrutinib treatment. This clonotype originated in a human donor with chronic lymphocytic leukemia. CDR3 bases: TGTGCTAGTGGTTGGACAGGGGGCGACTACACCTTC. This translates into CASGWTGGDYTF.